This is a list of T cell receptor beta chains from one sample in a study of blood T cell repertoires in COVID-19. Profiling relied on immunoSEQ multiplex PCR, and the TCRdb table lists in-frame clones only, not all of them. Of 200,000 to 250,000 clones in the sample, around 84% are singletons; the top ten hold approximately 6.2%. What was sequenced was PBMCs or T cells enriched from blood (not recorded which). The origin of the receptors is a woman aged 40 to 55 who had recovered from COVID-19. The CDR3 runs from the conserved cysteine through the conserved F or W. The D gene is left open where the match is weak. Clone size is given for some rows only: seen once, a few or many times, or a class if the clone is expanded.

cdr3_length: 15
d_call: TRBD2
clone_size: NA
j_call: TRBJ2-5
v_call: TRBV7-9
cdr3_aa: CASATSGREEETQYF
cdr3_nt: TGTGCCAGCGCCACTAGCGGGAGAGAGGAAGAGACCCAGTACTTC

cdr3_length: 17
d_call: TRBD2
clone_size: NA
j_call: TRBJ2-1
v_call: TRBV20-1
cdr3_aa: CSASDASGRRSYNEQFF
cdr3_nt: TGCAGTGCTAGTGATGCTAGCGGGAGGAGGTCCTACAATGAGCAGTTCTTC

cdr3_length: 14
d_call: NA
clone_size: NA
j_call: TRBJ1-1
v_call: TRBV19
cdr3_aa: CASSPREVNTEAFF
cdr3_nt: TGTGCCAGTAGTCCCAGGGAGGTGAACACTGAAGCTTTCTTT

cdr3_length: 13
d_call: NA
clone_size: NA
j_call: TRBJ2-2
v_call: TRBV29-1
cdr3_aa: CSVDERRTGELFF
cdr3_nt: TGCAGCGTTGATGAGCGGAGGACCGGGGAGCTGTTTTTT

cdr3_length: 14
d_call: TRBD1
clone_size: NA
j_call: TRBJ2-1
v_call: TRBV19
cdr3_aa: CASSLGTVYNEQFF
cdr3_nt: TGTGCCAGTTCCCTCGGGACAGTTTACAATGAGCAGTTCTTC

cdr3_length: 12
d_call: NA
clone_size: NA
j_call: TRBJ1-2
v_call: TRBV29-1
cdr3_aa: CSVWRGIDGYTF
cdr3_nt: TGCAGCGTTTGGCGGGGAATCGATGGCTACACCTTC

cdr3_length: 16
d_call: NA
clone_size: NA
j_call: TRBJ2-7
v_call: TRBV28
cdr3_aa: CASKGGTSGGSYEQYF
cdr3_nt: TGTGCCAGCAAGGGGGGGACTTCAGGTGGCTCCTACGAGCAGTACTTC

cdr3_length: 15
d_call: NA
clone_size: once
j_call: TRBJ2-2
v_call: TRBV5-1
cdr3_aa: CASSLSGADTGELFF
cdr3_nt: TGCGCCAGCAGCTTGTCAGGGGCGGACACCGGGGAGCTGTTTTTT

cdr3_length: 15
d_call: TRBD1
clone_size: NA
j_call: TRBJ2-2
v_call: TRBV18
cdr3_aa: CASSPRTGDTGELFF
cdr3_nt: TGTGCCAGCTCACCAAGAACAGGGGACACCGGGGAGCTGTTTTTT

cdr3_length: 11
d_call: NA
clone_size: NA
j_call: TRBJ2-1
v_call: TRBV7-9
cdr3_aa: CASSSQREQFF
cdr3_nt: TGTGCCAGCAGCTCTCAGCGGGAGCAGTTCTTC